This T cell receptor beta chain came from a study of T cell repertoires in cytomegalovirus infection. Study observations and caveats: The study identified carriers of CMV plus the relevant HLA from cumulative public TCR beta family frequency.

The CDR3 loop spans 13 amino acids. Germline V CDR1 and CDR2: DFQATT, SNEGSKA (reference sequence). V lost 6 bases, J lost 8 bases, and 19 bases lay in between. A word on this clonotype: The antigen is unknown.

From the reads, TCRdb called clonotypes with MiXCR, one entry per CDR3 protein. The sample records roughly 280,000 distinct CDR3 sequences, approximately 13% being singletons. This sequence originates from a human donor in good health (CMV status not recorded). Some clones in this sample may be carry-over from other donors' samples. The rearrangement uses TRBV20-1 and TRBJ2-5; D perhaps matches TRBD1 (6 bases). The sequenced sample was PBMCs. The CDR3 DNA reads TGCAGTGCCCTACCGGGACAACCGTTTACCCAGTACTTC. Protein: CSALPGQPFTQYF.